This T cell receptor beta chain is from a study of T-cell memory formation after mild COVID-19. Study information: Largely donor-specific TCR clusters were found.

General study results and limits: Several responding clones turned up in pre-infection memory, indicating that cross-reactive memory may have taken part. Clones that got smaller from day 15 to 85 had even CD4/CD8, while clones growing later tipped toward CD4+. Largely, contracting CD4+ clones fell within CM and EM, and contracting CD8+ clones within EMRA.

In TCRdb, the 5' RACE reads were re-called with MiXCR into one record per CDR3 protein. The data hold 250,000 to 350,000 distinct CDR3 sequences, with roughly a fifth observed a single time. The CDR3 has 14 residues. The V and J ends lost 4 bases and 6 bases respectively, with 15 bases between them. CDR1 SGHNT and CDR2 YYREEE come from the germline V gene (reference sequence). With regard to this clonotype: Antigen: not known.

The chain carries TRBV5-4 and TRBJ2-3; D uncertain. Specimen: PBMCs or a T cell subset sorted from them (not recorded which). The origin of this receptor is a man younger than 30 who had mild COVID-19 (a few samples of this study predate the infection). Cell type and time point are not known. The CDR3 loop reads CASSLESYADTQYF. The CDR3 DNA is TGTGCCAGCAGCCTAGAGAGCTACGCGGATACGCAGTATTTT.